Detailed here is one T cell receptor beta chain. The antigen is undetermined. TCRdb's copy holds only in-frame clones and misses some; the assay was immunoSEQ multiplex PCR. The table lists more than 120,000 clones, 75% to 90% of them singletons, with 4.5% to 6% in the top ten. CDR1 is SGHTA, CDR2 FQGNSA, per germline. The junction had 5 bases not matched to a gene; V was cut back by 5 bases and J by 5 bases. The CDR3 covers 14 residues. The data are from a study of Ad26.COV2.S vaccination and SARS-CoV-2 variants. Study outcomes and limitations: Non-spike TCR breadth did not differ much between vaccine and placebo recipients. Relative to placebo recipients, vaccine recipients exhibited elevated spike-specific TCR breadth.

Sequences were derived from peripheral blood, sampled after recovery from COVID-19. V and J are TRBV7-2 and TRBJ2-7; 11 nucleotides line up with TRBD2. This clonotype was obtained from a human donor who had recovered from COVID-19. The CDR3 protein is CASSPTSGVDEQYF. CDR3 sequence (DNA): TGTGCCAGCAGCCCGACTAGCGGGGTGGACGAGCAGTACTTC.